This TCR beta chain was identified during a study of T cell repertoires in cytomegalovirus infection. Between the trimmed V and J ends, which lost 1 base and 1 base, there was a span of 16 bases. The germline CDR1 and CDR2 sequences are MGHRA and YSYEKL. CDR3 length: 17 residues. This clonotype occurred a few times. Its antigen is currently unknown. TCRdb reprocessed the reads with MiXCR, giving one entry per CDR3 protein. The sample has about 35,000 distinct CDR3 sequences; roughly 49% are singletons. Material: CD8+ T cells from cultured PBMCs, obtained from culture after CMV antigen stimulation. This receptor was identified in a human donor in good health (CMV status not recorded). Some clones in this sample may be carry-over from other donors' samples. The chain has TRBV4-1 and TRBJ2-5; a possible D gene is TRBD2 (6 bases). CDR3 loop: CASSQGRLGRIQETQYF. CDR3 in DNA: TGCGCCAGCAGCCAAGGAAGGCTGGGGAGGATCCAAGAGACCCAGTACTTC.